This TCR beta chain came from a study of Ad26.COV2.S vaccination and SARS-CoV-2 variants. Study details: Vaccine-arm donor from the placebo-controlled COV1001 Ad26.COV2.S trial.

With regard to this clone: Antigen unknown.

Germline CDR1 and CDR2: MNHEY and SMNVEV (reference sequence). V lost 5 bases and J lost 4; bases outside the gene matches: 5. This CDR3 spans 15 amino acids. Overall study results and limits: Higher spike-specific TCR breadth was found in vaccine recipients than in placebo recipients.

Treatment specified: around 19 received Ad26.COV2.S at low or high dose, single or two shots; five or six received placebo; per-sample allocation not given. Specimens were obtained on day 63 following the first vaccine or placebo injection. Here immunoSEQ multiplex PCR was the method, and the copy in TCRdb shows in-frame clones only, minus some. Of 500,000 or so clones in the sample, 87% are singletons; the top ten hold roughly 12%. This sequence was found in a person aged 18-65 years who received the Ad26.COV2.S COVID-19 vaccine or a placebo. The source was peripheral blood, collected in a trial of Ad26.COV2.S vaccine versus placebo. The chain uses TRBV27 and TRBJ2-5; 12 nucleotides line up with TRBD2. The CDR3 DNA reads as TGTGCCAGCAGTCTTACGACTAGCGGGAGAGAGACCCAGTACTTC. It translates to CASSLTTSGRETQYF.